The source of this T cell receptor (beta chain) is a study of T cell responses to AZD1222 COVID-19 vaccine. Findings and caveats of the study: Reportedly, nearly half of unique spike TCRs recognized epitopes outside B.1.351/B.1.1.7 mutations.

Generated by immunoSEQ multiplex PCR, the TCRdb table keeps only in-frame clones and is missing some. Here the sample spans 150,000 or so clones, 88% being singletons. Trimming took off 1 base at V and 0 bases at J, with 10 bases between the two ends. From germline, CDR1 is MDHEN and CDR2 SYDVKM. This CDR3 has 15 residues. This clone was seen more than once but under ten times. Its antigen is undetermined. The TCR comes from an adult in good health. The chain recombines TRBV28 with TRBJ2-7, with D perhaps TRBD2 (6 bases). Sequenced material: peripheral blood, taken on day 0 of AZD1222 vaccination. The CDR3 DNA reads as TGTGCCAGCAGTTTATCGATCGGGAGCTCCTACGAGCAGTACTTC. It codes for CASSLSIGSSYEQYF.